The next 21 T cell receptor beta chains were all read from a single sample in a study of T cell responses to AZD1222 COVID-19 vaccine. TCRdb keeps only in-frame clones here, not all; method: immunoSEQ multiplex PCR. The sample consists of about 160,000 clones, 90% to 95% of them appearing once. The specimen was peripheral blood, collected on day 0 of MenACWY control vaccination. The receptors shown here come from an adult in good health.

The chain joins TRBV6-5 to TRBJ2-1; 10 bases align to TRBD2. Unmatched junction bases numbered 3, after V lost 0 bases and J lost 4 bases. The CDR3 has 16 amino acids. Germline assignment: CDR1 MNHEY and CDR2 SVGAGI. This CDR3 reads CASSYSTSGAYNEQFF. In DNA, the CDR3 is TGTGCCAGCAGTTACTCAACTAGCGGGGCTTACAATGAGCAGTTCTTC.

The chain employs TRBV15 and TRBJ2-3, with D maybe TRBD2 (5 bases). CDR1 LNHNV and CDR2 YYDKDF come from the germline V gene (reference sequence). V lost 6 bases and J lost 0, with 13 bases in between. This CDR3 comprises 15 residues. Written as DNA, the CDR3 is TGTGCCACCAGGTCTGGCGGGTATAGCACAGATACGCAGTATTTT. As protein: CATRSGGYSTDTQYF.

The chain couples TRBV19 to TRBJ2-2; D assignment may be TRBD1 or TRBD2 (5 bases each). CDR1 and CDR2 from the germline V gene are LNHDA and SQIVND (reference sequence). The CDR3 spans 14 residues. V lost 7 bases, J lost 0 bases, and 9 bases lay in between. This CDR3 reads CASKRGPNTGELFF. The CDR3 DNA sequence: TGTGCCAGTAAGAGGGGCCCGAACACCGGGGAGCTGTTTTTT. Based on the CDR3 plus reference TRBV19 and TRBJ2-2, the full variable domain is DGGITQSPKYLFRKEGQNVTLSCEQNLNHDAMYWYRQDPGQGLRLIYYSQIVNDFQKGDIAEGYSVSREKKESFPLTVTSAQKNPTAFYLCASKRGPNTGELFFGEGSRLTVL.

This clone is a singleton in its sample. The V call is TRBV5-8, the J call TRBJ2-7; 8 nucleotides agree with TRBD1. Germline assignment: CDR1 SGHTS and CDR2 YDEGEE. The V gene end was trimmed by 3 bases and the J gene end by 3 bases; junction bases not matched to a gene: 5. The CDR3 is 14 residues long. The CDR3 DNA reads as TGTGCCAGCAGCTCGAAGGACAGGGACTACGAGCAGTACTTC. Translated, it gives CASSSKDRDYEQYF.

As DNA, the CDR3 is TGTGCCAGCAGTTTCACAAGCTCTGGAAACACCATATATTTT. This sequence encodes CASSFTSSGNTIYF. The V gene is TRBV27, the J gene TRBJ1-3, with D hard to call. Looked up from germline, CDR1 is MNHEY and CDR2 is SMNVEV (reference sequence). Trimming left V 3 bases short and J 0 bases short, with 6 bases between. This CDR3 comprises 14 residues.

This rearrangement joins TRBV7-8 to TRBJ2-2; D call uncertain. Germline CDR1 and CDR2: SGHVS and FQNEAQ. Trimming took 8 bases from V and 7 from J, leaving 5 bases between them. This CDR3 comprises 10 residues. The CDR3 loop is CASGFGELFF. CDR3 in DNA: TGTGCCAGCGGATTCGGGGAGCTGTTTTTT.

This chain connects TRBV19 to TRBJ1-5; D is uncertain. Germline CDR1 reads LNHDA; CDR2 reads SQIVND (reference sequence). Trimming stripped 3 bases from V and 0 bases from J, with 9 bases between. This CDR3 is built from 15 residues. In DNA form, the CDR3 reads TGTGCCAGTAGTATTGTAGGCCATAGCAATCAGCCCCAGCATTTT. Amino acids: CASSIVGHSNQPQHF.

The V call is TRBV19, the J call TRBJ2-7; 11 bases fit TRBD1. This CDR3 contains 15 residues. The ends lost 4 bases at V and 3 bases at J; junction bases unmatched: 5. Germline assignment: CDR1 LNHDA and CDR2 SQIVND (reference sequence). The CDR3 DNA sequence: TGTGCCAGTAGTACCCCCGGGACAGGGGGCTACGAGCAGTACTTC. This codes for CASSTPGTGGYEQYF.

The genes are TRBV18 and TRBJ1-1, with D perhaps TRBD1 (5 bases). The CDR3 is made up of 15 amino acids. Per the germline V gene, CDR1 is KGHSH and CDR2 is LQKENI. Trimming shortened V by 6 bases and J by 1 base, and 15 bases separated the two germline ends. CDR3 residues: CASSRARQRNTEAFF. CDR3 nucleotides: TGTGCCAGCTCGCGGGCGAGACAGAGGAACACTGAAGCTTTCTTT.

This chain connects TRBV18 to TRBJ1-4; unclear D gene. Germline values: CDR1 KGHSH, CDR2 LQKENI. The CDR3 has 14 residues. V was clipped by 1 base and J by 6 bases, with 9 bases between them. The CDR3 nucleotides read TGTGCCAGCTCACCACGGGGTAGAGATGAAAAACTGTTTTTT. The encoded protein is CASSPRGRDEKLFF.

The chain has TRBV27 and TRBJ2-2, with D perhaps matching TRBD1 (5 bases). Germline V gene data show CDR1 as MNHEY and CDR2 as SMNVEV (reference sequence). The CDR3 covers 13 residues. V shed 8 bases and J shed 2 bases, with 9 bases lying between them. The CDR3 region is CASSGQNTGELFF. Written as DNA, the CDR3 is TGTGCCAGCTCCGGACAAAACACCGGGGAGCTGTTTTTT.

The chain couples TRBV30 to TRBJ2-7; D is unclear. Germline assignment: CDR1 GTSNPN and CDR2 SVGIG (reference sequence). Trimming removed 4 bases at V and 3 bases at J, with 7 bases between. The length of the CDR3 is 11 residues. CDR3 nucleotides: TGTGCCTGGACTAGAGACTACGAGCAGTACTTC. It encodes CAWTRDYEQYF.

J is TRBJ2-5 and V is TRBV24-1; D perhaps matches TRBD2 (6 bases). CDR3 length: 16 amino acids. Germline V gene sequence: CDR1 KGHDR, CDR2 SFDVKD. V lost 4 bases and J lost 5, with 19 bases in between. CDR3 loop: CATSDAGTSKTETQYF. The CDR3 DNA reads as TGTGCCACCAGTGACGCTGGGACTTCTAAGACGGAGACCCAGTACTTC.

This clone was recorded once. This rearrangement joins TRBV4-1 to TRBJ1-4, with TRBD1 matching 7 bases. Germline assignment: CDR1 MGHRA and CDR2 YSYEKL. V shed 1 base, J shed 8 bases, and the junction held 10 bases outside the gene matches. CDR3 length equals 16 residues. CDR3 coding DNA: TGCGCCAGCAGCCAAGTTTTCACGACAGGGAAAGAAAAACTGTTTTTT. It yields the protein CASSQVFTTGKEKLFF.

The chain employs TRBV2 and TRBJ1-5; D unclear. The V gene's germline CDR1 is SNHLY and CDR2 FYNNEI. Deletions cut 7 bases from V and 3 bases from J, with 10 bases between. The CDR3 has 13 residues. CDR3 nucleotides: TGTGCCAGCACGGAGCAGCCCAATCAGCCCCAGCATTTT. Translation gives CASTEQPNQPQHF. The full variable domain, its missing parts supplied by reference TRBV2 and TRBJ1-5, is EPEVTQTPSHQVTQMGQEVILRCVPISNHLYFYWYRQILGQKVEFLVSFYNNEISEKSEIFDDQFSVERPDGSNFTLKIRSTKLEDSAMYFCASTEQPNQPQHFGDGTRLSIL.

J is TRBJ2-1 and V is TRBV3-1 (or the pseudogene TRBV3-2), with TRBD2 matching over 7 bases. In germline, CDR1 is LGHDT, CDR2 YNNKEL (reference sequence). The CDR3 spans 13 residues. The trim removed 8 bases at V and 2 bases at J, leaving 3 bases unmatched. DNA of the CDR3: TGTGCCAGCGGGCGGGAGACCTACAATGAGCAGTTCTTC. Its protein is CASGRETYNEQFF.

The rearrangement uses TRBV27 and TRBJ1-5, with D uncertain. Trimming cost V 2 bases and J 3 bases, with 5 bases left between them. This CDR3 is 13 amino acids long. CDR1 and CDR2 (germline): MNHEY, SMNVEV (reference sequence). In DNA, the CDR3 is TGTGCCAGCAGTTTAAGCTACAATCAGCCCCAGCATTTT. It codes for CASSLSYNQPQHF.

The chain links TRBV2 to TRBJ2-1, with D possibly being TRBD1 (6 bases). CDR3 length: 13 residues. The V gene lost 8 bases and the J gene lost 5 bases, with 13 bases spanning the gap. The germline V gene has CDR1 SNHLY and CDR2 FYNNEI. CDR3 DNA: TGTGCCAGCGGTAGGGACACAAACAATGAGCAGTTCTTC. This codes for CASGRDTNNEQFF.

Concerning this clone: Other DNA sequences in the sample encode the same CDR3. The chain recombines TRBV19 with TRBJ1-5, with TRBD1 identical over 9 bases. Germline V gives CDR1 LNHDA, CDR2 SQIVND (reference sequence). J lost 4 bases, V lost 8 bases, and 3 bases had no gene match. The CDR3 has 13 residues. Here the CDR3 DNA reads TGTGCCAGTTCCGGGACAGGGAATCAGCCCCAGCATTTT. Translated, it gives CASSGTGNQPQHF.

The chain is built from TRBV6-1 and TRBJ1-1; 11 nucleotides agree with TRBD1. The length of the CDR3 is 16 residues. The V gene end was trimmed by 3 bases and the J gene end by 3 bases; junction bases not matched to a gene: 6. Germline lookup yields CDR1 MNHNS and CDR2 SASEGT. The CDR3 is CASSDWGQGDHTEAFF. CDR3 DNA: TGTGCCAGCAGTGATTGGGGACAGGGGGACCACACTGAAGCTTTCTTT.

The chain joins TRBV3-1 (or the pseudogene TRBV3-2) to TRBJ2-1; the match to TRBD2 covers 7 bases. The ends lost 0 bases at V and 9 bases at J; junction bases unmatched: 11. CDR1 and CDR2 from the germline V gene are LGHDT and YNNKEL (reference sequence). The CDR3 runs to 16 residues. Here the CDR3 reads CASSQDRGLVQPEQFF. DNA for the CDR3: TGTGCCAGCAGCCAAGATCGAGGACTAGTTCAGCCTGAGCAGTTCTTC.